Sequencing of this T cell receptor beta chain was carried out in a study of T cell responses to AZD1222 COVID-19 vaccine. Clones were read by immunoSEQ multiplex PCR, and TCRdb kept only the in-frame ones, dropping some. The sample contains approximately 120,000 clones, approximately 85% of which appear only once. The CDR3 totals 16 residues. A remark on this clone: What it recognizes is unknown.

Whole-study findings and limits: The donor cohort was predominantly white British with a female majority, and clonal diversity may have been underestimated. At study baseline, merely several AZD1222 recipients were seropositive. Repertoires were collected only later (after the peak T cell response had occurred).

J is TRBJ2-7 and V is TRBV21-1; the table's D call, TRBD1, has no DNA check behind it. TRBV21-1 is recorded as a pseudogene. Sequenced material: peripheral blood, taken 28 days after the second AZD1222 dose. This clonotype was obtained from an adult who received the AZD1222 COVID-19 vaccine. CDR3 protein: CASSKVSRTPSYEQYF. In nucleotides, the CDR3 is TGTGCCAGCAGCAAAGTCTCCAGGACACCTAGCTACGAGCAGTACTTC.